Described below is a single TCR beta chain sequence and its context. The sample belongs to a study of blood T cell repertoires in COVID-19. Background on the study: Sample material is recorded as cDNA or gDNA derived from T cells, B-cell-depleted T cells, or PBMCs.

Seattle patient enrollment occurred during active infection, with longitudinal follow-up thereafter. The CDR3 is 15 residues long. Trimming cost V 5 bases and J 4 bases, with 14 bases left between them. The germline V gene has CDR1 SGHAT and CDR2 FQDESV (reference sequence). Assay used: immunoSEQ multiplex PCR; TCRdb lists only in-frame clones, some missing. This table holds more than 200,000 clones, 85% to 90% found once. The material sequenced was peripheral blood. The rearrangement links TRBV11-1 to TRBJ2-2, with D hard to call. This receptor was taken from a man in his fifties or sixties with COVID-19, enrolled during active disease. The CDR3 DNA reads as TGTGCCAGCAGCCCACCGGAGACTTTCACCGGGGAGCTGTTTTTT. As protein: CASSPPETFTGELFF.